This T cell receptor (beta chain) appears in the sequencing data of a study of OX40 agonist ivuxolimab in advanced cancers. Across the whole study: The dose-escalation group included hepatocellular carcinoma, melanoma, renal cell carcinoma and head and neck cancer. Males comprised over 80% of the group, whose mean age was approximately 60 years (range 23 to 79).

The cohort excluded patients with autoimmune disease history or systemic immunosuppression. The CDR3 is 16 amino acids. From germline, CDR1 is SGHRS and CDR2 YFSETQ. J gave up 3 bases and V 7 bases, and 5 bases lay outside the gene matches. Repertoires were generated with immunoSEQ multiplex PCR, while TCRdb's copy carries only in-frame clones and drops some. Of roughly 75,000 clones in the sample, 80% to 90% were seen once. In the case of this clone: Its antigen is undetermined.

Study-level points and caveats: The study found among the lowest clonal expansion in partial responders at 0.1-3.0 mg/kg.

The source of this sequence is an adult with an advanced solid tumor such as melanoma, head and neck, liver or kidney cancer. This chain connects TRBV5-1 to TRBJ2-6, with 12 bases matching TRBD1. This material consisted of CD4+ or CD8+ T cells sorted from blood, taken in a trial of the OX40 agonist ivuxolimab. CDR3 loop: CASAGQGAVGANVLTF. The DNA of the CDR3 is TGCGCCAGCGCGGGACAGGGGGCGGTTGGGGCCAACGTCCTGACTTTC.